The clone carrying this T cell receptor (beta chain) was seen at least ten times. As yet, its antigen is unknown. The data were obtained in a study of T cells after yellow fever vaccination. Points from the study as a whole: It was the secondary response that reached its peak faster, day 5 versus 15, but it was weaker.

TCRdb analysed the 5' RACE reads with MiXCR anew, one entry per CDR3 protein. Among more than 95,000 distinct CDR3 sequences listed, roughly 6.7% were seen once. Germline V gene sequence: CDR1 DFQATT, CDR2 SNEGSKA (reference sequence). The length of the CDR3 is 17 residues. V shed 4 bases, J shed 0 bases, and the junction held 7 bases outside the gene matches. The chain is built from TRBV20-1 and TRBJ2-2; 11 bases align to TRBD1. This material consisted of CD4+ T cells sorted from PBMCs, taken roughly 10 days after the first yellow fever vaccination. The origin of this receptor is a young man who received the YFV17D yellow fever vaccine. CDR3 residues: CSAKGQGASSNTGELFF. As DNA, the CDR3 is TGCAGTGCTAAAGGACAGGGGGCCTCTTCGAACACCGGGGAGCTGTTTTTT.